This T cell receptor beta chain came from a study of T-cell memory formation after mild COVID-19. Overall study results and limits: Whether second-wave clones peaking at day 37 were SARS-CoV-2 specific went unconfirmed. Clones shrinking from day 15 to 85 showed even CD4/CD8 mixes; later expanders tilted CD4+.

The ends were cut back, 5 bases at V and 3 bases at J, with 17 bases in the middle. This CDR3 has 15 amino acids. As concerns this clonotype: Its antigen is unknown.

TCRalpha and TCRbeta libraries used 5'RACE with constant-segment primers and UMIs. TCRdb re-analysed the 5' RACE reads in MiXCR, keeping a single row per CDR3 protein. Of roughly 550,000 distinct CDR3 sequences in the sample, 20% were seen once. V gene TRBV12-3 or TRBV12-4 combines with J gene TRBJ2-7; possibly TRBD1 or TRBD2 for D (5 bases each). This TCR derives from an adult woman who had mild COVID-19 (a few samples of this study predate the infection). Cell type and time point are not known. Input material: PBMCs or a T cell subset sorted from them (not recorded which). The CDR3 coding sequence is TGTGCCAGCAGTCACCCCGACCGAGGGGTCTACGAGCAGTACTTC. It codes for CASSHPDRGVYEQYF.